A selection of T cell receptor beta chains follows, all from one sample in a study of T-cell memory formation after mild COVID-19. Using its own MiXCR run on the 5' RACE reads, TCRdb lists one record per CDR3 protein. The data contain hundreds of thousands of distinct CDR3 sequences, 15% to 20% of them singletons. The sequenced sample was PBMCs or a T cell subset sorted from them (not recorded which). The receptors stem from a man younger than 30 who had mild COVID-19 (a few samples of this study predate the infection). Cell type and time point are not known. Each CDR3 is given with its conserved first and last residue. A D gene is named only where the DNA matches it firmly. A row's size may be missing; if present it is once, few, many or a size class.

D gene,clone size,V gene,J gene,CDR3 DNA,CDR3 protein
.,few,TRBV5-1,TRBJ1-3,TGCGCCAGCAGCGCGAGTGAACCACGCTCTGGAAACACCATATATTTT,CASSASEPRSGNTIYF
.,.,TRBV5-1,TRBJ2-1,TGCGCCAGCAGCTTGCAGGGGGGGCTCTACAATGAGCAGTTCTTC,CASSLQGGLYNEQFF
TRBD2,few,TRBV6-2/TRBV6-3,TRBJ2-3,TGTGCCAGCAGTTTGACTAGCGGGGTGGCAGATACGCAGTATTTT,CASSLTSGVADTQYF
TRBD1,.,TRBV2,TRBJ1-5,TGTGCCAGCAAAGGACAGGGGAGGCAGCCCCAGCATTTT,CASKGQGRQPQHF
TRBD1,few,TRBV9,TRBJ1-1,TGTGCCAGCAGCGTAGACCCCCGCGACAGGGGGGACACTGAAGCTTTCTTT,CASSVDPRDRGDTEAFF
.,few,TRBV27,TRBJ1-5,TGTGCCAGCACCCAATGGGGGGGGAGCAATCAGCCCCAGCATTTT,CASTQWGGSNQPQHF
.,few,TRBV10-3,TRBJ1-5,TGTGCCATCAGTGAGAGCAGGGGATTTAGTCAGCCCCAGCATTTT,CAISESRGFSQPQHF
TRBD2,.,TRBV7-2,TRBJ2-3,TGTGCCAGCAGCTTCAGACTAGCGGGGGACCTCACAGATACGCAGTATTTT,CASSFRLAGDLTDTQYF
.,.,TRBV19,TRBJ2-3,TGTGCCAGTAGTATTGGGCAGGGGACCGCAGATACGCAGTATTTT,CASSIGQGTADTQYF
.,few,TRBV20-1,TRBJ2-2,TGCAGTGCTAGAGGGTCTCTGGCCGGGGAGCTGTTTTTT,CSARGSLAGELFF
TRBD2,few,TRBV12-3/TRBV12-4,TRBJ2-3,TGTGCCAGCAGCCCGGGGGCTAGCGGGGAAGATACGCAGTATTTT,CASSPGASGEDTQYF
.,.,TRBV7-9,TRBJ2-1,TGTGCCAGCAGCTTTATAAAGGGACCTTACATATCCTACAATGAGCAGTTCTTC,CASSFIKGPYISYNEQFF
.,.,TRBV4-3,TRBJ2-2,TGCGCCAGCAGCCAAGATATCACCGGGGAGCTGTTTTTT,CASSQDITGELFF
TRBD1,many,TRBV6-2/TRBV6-3,TRBJ1-2,TGTGCCAGCGGACAACAGGGGGCCCCGGATTTCATCTATGGCTACACCTTC,CASGQQGAPDFIYGYTF
.,.,TRBV12-3/TRBV12-4,TRBJ2-7,TGTGCCAGCAGTTTAGGTCTGAACGAGCAGTACTTC,CASSLGLNEQYF
.,.,TRBV6-6,TRBJ2-5,TGTGCCAGCAGTCACAGGGGAGGTTCTGAAGAGACCCAGTACTTC,CASSHRGGSEETQYF
TRBD2,.,TRBV15,TRBJ2-1,TGTGCCACCAGCAGAGCGGCGGGACTAGCGGGGGACCCTGATAATGAGCAGTTCTTC,CATSRAAGLAGDPDNEQFF
TRBD2,few,TRBV20-1,TRBJ2-3,TGCAGTGCTAGAGATACCTCAGCGGGGGGGCCTGGGGATACGCAGTATTTT,CSARDTSAGGPGDTQYF
TRBD1,few,TRBV4-1,TRBJ1-6,TGCGCCAGCAGCGAAACAGGGGGAAATTCACCCCTCCACTTT,CASSETGGNSPLHF
.,.,TRBV10-3,TRBJ2-5,TGTGCCATCCGGGGGGAGACCCAGTACTTC,CAIRGETQYF
.,few,TRBV13,TRBJ2-3,TGTGCCAGCAGCTTAGCGGGGTTCGGCACAGATACGCAGTATTTT,CASSLAGFGTDTQYF
TRBD1,few,TRBV6-5,TRBJ1-6,TGTGCCAGCAGTTTTGCAGGGGGCTACTCACCCCTCCACTTT,CASSFAGGYSPLHF
.,few,TRBV7-9,TRBJ2-3,TGTGCCAGCAGCCGTTCGGCGGGGAGCACAGATACGCAGTATTTT,CASSRSAGSTDTQYF
TRBD2,few,TRBV6-5,TRBJ2-2,TGTGCCAGCAGTTACTCGAGCGGGGGGGATAACACCGGGGAGCTGTTTTTT,CASSYSSGGDNTGELFF
.,few,TRBV2,TRBJ2-1,TGTGCCAGCAGTGAGGAGGGGGGGCTGGCTGGTGAGCAGTTCTTC,CASSEEGGLAGEQFF
.,few,TRBV30,TRBJ2-1,TGTGCCTGGAGTACAGGGACGAGGTCTAATGAGCAGTTCTTC,CAWSTGTRSNEQFF
.,.,TRBV29-1,TRBJ1-1,TGCAGCGCCGCACGTCAGGTGAACACTGAAGCTTTCTTT,CSAARQVNTEAFF
TRBD1,few,TRBV5-1,TRBJ1-1,TGCGCCAGCAGCCCTACAGGGGACACTGAAGCTTTCTTT,CASSPTGDTEAFF
.,few,TRBV20-1,TRBJ2-6,TGCAGTGCAGGCCGGCAGAGGGGGGCCAACGTCCTGACTTTC,CSAGRQRGANVLTF
.,.,TRBV30,TRBJ2-2,TGTGCCTGGATCTGGGGCGAGACCGGGGAGCTGTTTTTT,CAWIWGETGELFF
.,.,TRBV20-1,TRBJ2-2,TGCAGTGCTAGAGATCGCAGGAACACCGGGGAGCTGTTTTTT,CSARDRRNTGELFF
TRBD1,.,TRBV9,TRBJ1-2,TGTGCCAGCAGCGTAAGGGGACAGGGTTGGGGGAACTATGGCTACACCTTC,CASSVRGQGWGNYGYTF
.,many,TRBV4-2,TRBJ2-5,TGTGCCAGCAGCCGCGAAACTAGGGAGACCCAGTACTTC,CASSRETRETQYF
.,.,TRBV7-3,TRBJ2-6,TGTGCCAGCAGCTTAAACCCCCTTGGTGACTCTGGGGCCAACGTCCTGACTTTC,CASSLNPLGDSGANVLTF
.,.,TRBV3-1,TRBJ1-3,TGTGCCAGCAGCCCGACGGTCTCTGGAAACACCATATATTTT,CASSPTVSGNTIYF
.,few,TRBV7-9,TRBJ2-7,TGTGCCAGCAGCTTAGTGGGTTTACAGGGCTACGAGCAGTACTTC,CASSLVGLQGYEQYF
.,.,TRBV12-3/TRBV12-4,TRBJ1-2,TGTGCCAGCGGCCGGGACAACTATGGCTACACCTTC,CASGRDNYGYTF
.,few,TRBV6-6,TRBJ2-3,TGTGCCAGCAGTTATCAGGGCACAGATACGCAGTATTTT,CASSYQGTDTQYF
TRBD2,few,TRBV9,TRBJ2-3,TGTGCCAGCAGCCCACCTCGAAGGGATCCCAAGCGGGGTACAGATACGCAGTATTTT,CASSPPRRDPKRGTDTQYF
TRBD1,.,TRBV20-1,TRBJ1-5,TGCAGTGCTACCGCGACAGGGGGCTCTACGTATCAGCCCCAGCATTTT,CSATATGGSTYQPQHF
.,.,TRBV7-9,TRBJ1-1,TGTGCCAGCAGCTTAAGCGGCACTGAAGCTTTCTTT,CASSLSGTEAFF
TRBD2,.,TRBV7-3,TRBJ2-1,TGTGCCAGCAGCTTAGAGCGGGGTCAGGGTGAGCAGTTCTTC,CASSLERGQGEQFF
.,.,TRBV4-3,TRBJ1-4,TGCGCCAGCAGCCAAGATGTCGGGTGGAGTGAAAAACTGTTTTTT,CASSQDVGWSEKLFF
.,many,TRBV7-9,TRBJ2-3,TGTGCCAGCACTGGGCCCGGCGCGCAGTATTTT,CASTGPGAQYF
TRBD2,.,TRBV10-1,TRBJ2-2,TGCGCCAGAGAAATGGGGGGGGAGCACCGGGAGCTGTTTTTT,CAREMGGEHRELFF
.,few,TRBV7-2,TRBJ2-3,TGTGCCAGCAGCTTAGGCACTCCCTGGGAGTATTTT,CASSLGTPWEYF
TRBD1,.,TRBV6-2/TRBV6-3,TRBJ1-2,TGTGCCAGCAGTTACGTCCCGGGACAGGGTAACTATGGCTACACCTTC,CASSYVPGQGNYGYTF
.,few,TRBV28,TRBJ2-3,TGTGCCAGCAGGTCGGGACGGAGCGCCACAGATACGCAGTATTTT,CASRSGRSATDTQYF
.,few,TRBV19,TRBJ1-2,TGTGCCAGTATTCAGGGGCCCCTCTATGGCTACACCTTC,CASIQGPLYGYTF
.,.,TRBV7-7,TRBJ2-1,TGTGCCAGCAGCGAAACCGGGAGCCACAATGAGCAGTTCTTC,CASSETGSHNEQFF